The clone carrying this T cell receptor beta chain was seen more than once but under ten times. Its antigen is undetermined. The data originate from a study of T cells after yellow fever vaccination. The authors made TCR cDNA by 5'RACE template switching, adding a universal primer site and UMIs. TCRdb ran MiXCR on the 5' RACE reads and lists one entry per CDR3 protein. The data hold 450,000 to 650,000 distinct CDR3 sequences, with 20% to 25% observed a single time. Findings and caveats of the study: Most clones from primary vaccination were detected again post-booster (roughly 95% CD4, approximately 90% CD8). A small proportion of clonotypes was detected in both the CD4 and CD8 compartments. Abundant clonotypes (contaminants from the bulk population) could be present in FACS-sorted repertoires.

This CDR3 is built from 15 residues. Germline V gives CDR1 MNHEY, CDR2 SVGAGI. V was clipped by 6 bases and J by 8 bases; unmatched bases: 12. The starting material was PBMCs, obtained roughly 20 days after the first yellow fever vaccination. V gene TRBV6-5 combines with J gene TRBJ2-1; 8 nucleotides align to TRBD2. The TCR originated in a young man who received the YFV17D yellow fever vaccine. The CDR3 region has the DNA TGTGCCAGCAGCTACATTTCGGGGGGGCTCTATGAGCAGTTCTTC. Its translation: CASSYISGGLYEQFF.